A single T cell receptor (beta chain) is shown here with its context. No antigen is known for it. Qualities for individual bases were not recorded, and no much larger clone is one base off. This record comes from a study of blood T cell repertoires in COVID-19 (dated by TCRdb to 2018 to 2020). For context, the study as a whole: Samples covering the acute and convalescent phases of COVID-19 were provided by collaborators in the United States, Italy and Spain. The prospective study material was composed of cDNA or gDNA derived from T cells, B-cell-depleted T cells, or PBMCs. Deeply sampled blood TCRbeta repertoires from subjects exposed to, actively infected with, or recovered from COVID-19 were included in the dataset. The repertoires were made available in a free public database intended to serve as a resource for research on the immune response to SARS-CoV-2. The samples were drawn from two sources: the first 160 participants of the ongoing ImmuneRACE study, and some 1,300 subjects contributed by 6 global collaborators. A de-identified subject ID, COVID-19 status, age in years and sex were almost always included in the sample metadata. HLA class I and class II types, where available, came from metadata supplied by the sample provider rather than from assay-based typing. Study-level results and caveats: The quantity of clinical and demographic metadata differed by source and by participant and was supplied without curation.

The CDR3, cysteine through phenylalanine, is 18 amino acids long. This entry keeps only the CDR3 DNA: 54 bases, framed from base 1. Looking up the germline V gene yields CDR1 SGHVS and CDR2 FQNEAQ. Trimming removed 5 bases from V and 4 bases from J; the gene matches leave 9 bases unexplained. TCRbeta CDR3 regions were amplified from genomic DNA by means of the immunoSEQ Assay, a bias-controlled multiplex PCR. In the source study's methods: The number of nucleated cells in each sample was estimated from the amplification of reference gene primers within the assay. To quantify the absolute abundance of each unique TCRbeta CDR3 rearrangement, sequence reads were collapsed and filtered. For each sample, productive Simpson clonality was calculated as the square root of Simpson's diversity index over productive rearrangements. TCRdb provides this immuneACCESS table in a form limited to in-frame rearrangements. Some clones are lacking; in checked studies, under half of them reflect an unresolved V gene, and why the rest are absent is not known. V and J calls and clone size are copied from that table; D and trimming were computed from the DNA. The sample table records a few hundred thousand clones; about nine tenths of these occur just once. Clones ranked in the top ten supply more than 9% of the sample.

In the prospective study, participants were roughly 18 to 100 years old, resided in fewer than 25 geographic areas of the United States, and were enrolled through a virtual design. Cohort assignment in the prospective study relied on participant-reported clinical history from a screening survey and a study questionnaire. ImmuneRACE Cohort 3 recovered participants were defined by two consecutive negative NP/OP PCR tests, healthcare professional clearance, or symptom resolution. Each participant in the prospective study had whole blood, serum and a nasopharyngeal or oropharyngeal swab collected by mobile phlebotomists. Over an approximately two-month period, participants in the prospective study had the option of providing additional blood draws and questionnaires. Before DNA extraction, prospective study blood samples were shipped either frozen or at room temperature.

The sequence links TRBV7-8 to TRBJ2-3; 16 central bases correspond to TRBD2. This clonotype was sampled from a woman aged 18-29 years who had recovered from COVID-19. Sequencing input: PBMCs or T cells enriched from blood (not recorded which). The CDR3 is CASSPGLAGGRGADTQYF. The nucleotide sequence is given as TGTGCCAGCAGCCCGGGACTAGCGGGGGGGCGAGGCGCAGATACGCAGTATTTT.